These 7 T cell receptor beta chains share one sample of origin, sequenced in a study of blood T cell repertoires in COVID-19. Using immunoSEQ multiplex PCR, the repertoire was profiled, and TCRdb retains in-frame clones only, with some absent. The sample carries 150,000 to 200,000 clones, 75% to 90% recorded once. The sequenced sample was peripheral blood. These receptors were obtained from a man in his sixties or seventies with active or convalescent COVID-19.

The rearrangement joins TRBV28 to TRBJ1-5, with 7 bases lining up with TRBD1. The V gene end was trimmed by 8 bases and the J gene end by 3 bases; junction bases not matched to a gene: 13. Germline CDR1 reads MDHEN; CDR2 reads SYDVKM. The CDR3 length is 16 residues. The chain's CDR3 is CASVQGGTHLNQPQHF. CDR3 coding DNA: TGTGCCAGCGTTCAGGGGGGCACGCACCTCAATCAGCCCCAGCATTTT.

J is TRBJ1-1 and V is TRBV28; a possible D gene is TRBD1 (6 bases). The ends were cut back, 6 bases at V and 2 bases at J, with 13 bases in the middle. This CDR3 spans 14 amino acids. Germline V lookup: CDR1 MDHEN, CDR2 SYDVKM. The CDR3 here is CASSGQPPNTEAFF. Here the CDR3 DNA reads TGTGCCAGCAGCGGACAGCCACCCAACACTGAAGCTTTCTTT.

This chain uses TRBV18 with TRBJ1-1, with TRBD1 matching 10 bases. The CDR3 has 17 amino acids. In germline, CDR1 is KGHSH, CDR2 LQKENI. V dropped 3 bases and J dropped 0; count of bases not matched to a gene: 7. CDR3 sequence: CASSPLGTGDMNTEAFF. The CDR3, as DNA: TGTGCCAGCTCACCCCTAGGGACAGGGGATATGAACACTGAAGCTTTCTTT.

The chain joins TRBV28 to TRBJ1-1; D perhaps matches TRBD1 (5 bases). The V gene's germline CDR1 is MDHEN and CDR2 SYDVKM. V lost 6 bases to trimming and J lost 0 bases, with 11 bases between them. The CDR3 extends over 14 amino acids. CDR3 nucleotide sequence: TGTGCCAGCAGCGACCCGACAGTGAACACTGAAGCTTTCTTT. The encoded protein is CASSDPTVNTEAFF.

The J gene is TRBJ1-2, the V gene TRBV7-2; TRBD1 aligns across 12 bases. The germline V gene has CDR1 SGHTA and CDR2 FQGNSA. Unmatched junction bases numbered 8, after V lost 4 bases and J lost 2 bases. The CDR3 runs to 17 residues. The CDR3 here is CASSSGTGGVSNYGYTF. The CDR3 DNA sequence: TGTGCCAGCAGCTCCGGGACAGGGGGCGTTTCGAACTATGGCTACACCTTC.

The V and J genes are TRBV3-1 (or the pseudogene TRBV3-2) and TRBJ1-1, with TRBD1 matching 10 bases. Germline-derived CDR1 and CDR2 are LGHDT and YNNKEL (reference sequence). V dropped 0 bases and J dropped 1; count of bases not matched to a gene: 14. The CDR3 totals 20 residues. This CDR3 is CASSQDRFIGTGVENTEAFF. The CDR3 DNA is TGTGCCAGCAGCCAAGATAGATTCATCGGGACAGGGGTGGAGAACACTGAAGCTTTCTTT.

This clone appeared a few times. This rearrangement joins TRBV7-2 to TRBJ1-2; 7 nucleotides line up with TRBD1. This CDR3 comprises 14 residues. Trimming at V came to 5 bases and at J to 3 bases, leaving 6 bases not matched to a gene. From germline, CDR1 is SGHTA and CDR2 FQGNSA. CDR3 residues: CASSRDSSDYGYTF. CDR3 DNA: TGTGCCAGCAGCCGGGACAGTTCAGACTATGGCTACACCTTC.